Listed below are T cell receptor beta chains from one sample, sequenced in a study of shared clonotypes between healthy human individuals. Some clones are missing from TCRdb's copy, which holds only in-frame ones; the method was immunoSEQ multiplex PCR. Found here are around 2.3 million clones, around 95% of them singletons; the top ten hold around 0.13%. The sample was naive CD4+ T cells sorted from blood. The receptors were sampled from a man between 18 and 35 years old in good health. CDR3s include the opening cysteine and the closing phenylalanine or tryptophan. The D gene is left open where the match is weak. Size tells how often a clone was seen (once, few, many) or the class of an expanded clone, and some rows leave it out.

clone_size: -
d_call: -
v_call: TRBV4-1
j_call: TRBJ1-2
cdr3_nt: TGCGCCAGCAGCCAATCTCGGGGGGCTGAATTCTATGGCTACACCTTC
cdr3_aa: CASSQSRGAEFYGYTF

clone_size: -
d_call: -
v_call: TRBV30
j_call: TRBJ1-2
cdr3_nt: TGTGCCTGGGATAGGGGCCATGCTAACTATGGCTACACCTTC
cdr3_aa: CAWDRGHANYGYTF

clone_size: -
d_call: TRBD1
v_call: TRBV5-1
j_call: TRBJ2-4
cdr3_nt: TGCGCCAGCAGCCAAGCAGGGGGAGTACTAGCCAAAAACATTCAGTACTTC
cdr3_aa: CASSQAGGVLAKNIQYF

clone_size: -
d_call: -
v_call: TRBV5-1
j_call: TRBJ2-5
cdr3_nt: TGCGCCAGCAGCGCTGGTCCGTCAGAAGCCGATCGCCAGTACTTC
cdr3_aa: CASSAGPSEADRQYF

clone_size: -
d_call: -
v_call: TRBV5-1
j_call: TRBJ1-6
cdr3_nt: TGCGCCAGCAGCCATACAGGGCCTAATTCACCCCTCCACTTT
cdr3_aa: CASSHTGPNSPLHF

clone_size: -
d_call: -
v_call: TRBV11-1
j_call: TRBJ2-2
cdr3_nt: TGTGCCAGCAGCTTAGTCACTACCGGGGAGCTGTTTTTT
cdr3_aa: CASSLVTTGELFF

clone_size: -
d_call: -
v_call: TRBV19
j_call: TRBJ1-5
cdr3_nt: TGTGCCAGTAGTAGAGAGGGTAGCAATCAGCCCCAGCATTTT
cdr3_aa: CASSREGSNQPQHF

clone_size: -
d_call: -
v_call: TRBV12-5
j_call: TRBJ2-5
cdr3_nt: TGTGCTAGTGGTTTGGCGCCCGGGGAGACCCAGTACTTC
cdr3_aa: CASGLAPGETQYF

clone_size: -
d_call: TRBD2
v_call: TRBV4-3
j_call: TRBJ2-3
cdr3_nt: TGCGCCAGCAGCCAAGATAGGACTAGCGGCCGCACAGATACGCAGTATTTT
cdr3_aa: CASSQDRTSGRTDTQYF

clone_size: -
d_call: -
v_call: TRBV13
j_call: TRBJ2-3
cdr3_nt: TGTGCCAGCAGCTTAGGACAGGGGACTCTGACAGATACGCAGTATTTT
cdr3_aa: CASSLGQGTLTDTQYF

clone_size: -
d_call: -
v_call: TRBV10-1
j_call: TRBJ2-2
cdr3_nt: TGCGCCAGCAGAGAGACAGGGAACACCGGGGAGCTGTTTTTT
cdr3_aa: CASRETGNTGELFF

clone_size: -
d_call: TRBD1
v_call: TRBV11-2
j_call: TRBJ1-3
cdr3_nt: TGTGCCAGCAGCTTTCAGGGGGCGGGAAACACCATATATTTT
cdr3_aa: CASSFQGAGNTIYF

clone_size: -
d_call: -
v_call: TRBV12-5
j_call: TRBJ1-4
cdr3_nt: TGTGCTAGTGGCCCAGGGGTAACTAATGAAAAACTGTTTTTT
cdr3_aa: CASGPGVTNEKLFF

clone_size: -
d_call: -
v_call: TRBV7-6
j_call: TRBJ2-7
cdr3_nt: TGTGCCAGCAGCTTAGCGCCAATAGGGACCTACGAGCAGTACTTC
cdr3_aa: CASSLAPIGTYEQYF

clone_size: -
d_call: -
v_call: TRBV2
j_call: TRBJ2-3
cdr3_nt: TGTGCCAGCAGCGCTTACGGCCTCAAAGATACGCAGTATTTT
cdr3_aa: CASSAYGLKDTQYF

clone_size: -
d_call: -
v_call: TRBV29-1
j_call: TRBJ1-1
cdr3_nt: TGCAGCGTTGTTGGGAGAGGGGGTATGACTGAAGCTTTCTTT
cdr3_aa: CSVVGRGGMTEAFF

clone_size: -
d_call: TRBD1
v_call: TRBV27
j_call: TRBJ1-1
cdr3_nt: TGTGCCAGCAGTGCCGTGAGGACAGGGGGGGGAGCTTTCTTT
cdr3_aa: CASSAVRTGGGAFF

clone_size: -
d_call: -
v_call: TRBV6-1
j_call: TRBJ2-6
cdr3_nt: TGTGCCAGCAGGGGCGAGCCTGGGGCCAACGTCCTGACTTTC
cdr3_aa: CASRGEPGANVLTF

clone_size: -
d_call: TRBD2
v_call: TRBV30
j_call: TRBJ2-5
cdr3_nt: TGTGCCTGGAGTGAAGGCGGGAGTATAAAGACCCAGTACTTC
cdr3_aa: CAWSEGGSIKTQYF

clone_size: once
d_call: -
v_call: TRBV5-1
j_call: TRBJ2-1
cdr3_nt: TGCGCCAGCAGCTTGGTAGAGGGTATTGTGAATGAGCAGTTCTTC
cdr3_aa: CASSLVEGIVNEQFF

clone_size: -
d_call: -
v_call: TRBV5-6
j_call: TRBJ1-4
cdr3_nt: TGTGCCAGCAGCTTGTACGGGGGGGAAGAAAAACTGTTTTTT
cdr3_aa: CASSLYGGEEKLFF

clone_size: -
d_call: -
v_call: TRBV19
j_call: TRBJ2-5
cdr3_nt: TGTGCCAGTAGTTTTGGGGACCGCGAGACCCAGTACTTC
cdr3_aa: CASSFGDRETQYF

clone_size: -
d_call: -
v_call: TRBV5-1
j_call: TRBJ2-7
cdr3_nt: TGCGCCAGCAGCTTGGAGAGGGGCGAGCAGTACTTC
cdr3_aa: CASSLERGEQYF

clone_size: -
d_call: -
v_call: TRBV18
j_call: TRBJ2-1
cdr3_nt: TGTGCCAGCTCACCACTCAGGGATGAGCAGTTCTTC
cdr3_aa: CASSPLRDEQFF

clone_size: -
d_call: TRBD2
v_call: TRBV10-3
j_call: TRBJ2-3
cdr3_nt: TGTGCCATCAGGCCTAGCGGGGAAGTTAGAGATACGCAGTATTTT
cdr3_aa: CAIRPSGEVRDTQYF